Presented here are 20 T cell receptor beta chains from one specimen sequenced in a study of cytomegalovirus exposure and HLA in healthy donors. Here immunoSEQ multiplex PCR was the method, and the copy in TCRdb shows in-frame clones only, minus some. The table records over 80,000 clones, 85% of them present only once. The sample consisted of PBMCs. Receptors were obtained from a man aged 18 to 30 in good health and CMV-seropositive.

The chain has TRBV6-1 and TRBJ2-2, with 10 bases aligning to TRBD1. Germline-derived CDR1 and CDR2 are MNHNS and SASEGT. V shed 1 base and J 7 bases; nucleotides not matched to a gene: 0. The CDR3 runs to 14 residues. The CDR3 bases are TGTGCCAGCAGTGAAGGGACAGGGGGCGGGGAGCTGTTTTTT. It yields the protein CASSEGTGGGELFF.

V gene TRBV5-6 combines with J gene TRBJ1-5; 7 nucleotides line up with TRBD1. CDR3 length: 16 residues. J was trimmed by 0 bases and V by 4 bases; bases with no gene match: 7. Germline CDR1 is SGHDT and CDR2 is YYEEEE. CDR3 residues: CASSLGQLGSNQPQHF. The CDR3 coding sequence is TGTGCCAGCAGCCTGGGACAGCTCGGTAGCAATCAGCCCCAGCATTTT.

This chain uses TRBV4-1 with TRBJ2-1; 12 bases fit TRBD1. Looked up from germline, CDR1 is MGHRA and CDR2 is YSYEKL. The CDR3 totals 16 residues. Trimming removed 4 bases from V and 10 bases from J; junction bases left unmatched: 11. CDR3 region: CASSPSQGQGAGEQFF. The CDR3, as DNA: TGCGCCAGCAGCCCGTCGCAGGGACAGGGGGCTGGAGAGCAGTTCTTC.

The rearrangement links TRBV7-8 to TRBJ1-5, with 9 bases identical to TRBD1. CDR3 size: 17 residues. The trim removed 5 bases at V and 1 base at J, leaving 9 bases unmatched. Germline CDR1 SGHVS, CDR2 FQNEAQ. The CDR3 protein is CASSRRGTGMSNQPQHF. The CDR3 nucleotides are TGTGCCAGCAGCCGCCGTGGGACAGGGATGAGCAATCAGCCCCAGCATTTT.

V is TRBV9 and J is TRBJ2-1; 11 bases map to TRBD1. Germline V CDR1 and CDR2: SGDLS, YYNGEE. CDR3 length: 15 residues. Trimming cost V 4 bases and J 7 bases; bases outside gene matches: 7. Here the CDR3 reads CASSPSGTGGNEQFF. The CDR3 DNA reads TGTGCCAGCAGCCCTTCCGGGACAGGGGGTAATGAGCAGTTCTTC.

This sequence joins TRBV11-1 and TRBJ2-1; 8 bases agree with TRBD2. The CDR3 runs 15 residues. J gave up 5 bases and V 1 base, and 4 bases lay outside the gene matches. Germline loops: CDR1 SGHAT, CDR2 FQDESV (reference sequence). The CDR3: CASSLETSGDNEQFF. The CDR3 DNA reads TGTGCCAGCAGCTTAGAAACTAGCGGAGACAATGAGCAGTTCTTC.

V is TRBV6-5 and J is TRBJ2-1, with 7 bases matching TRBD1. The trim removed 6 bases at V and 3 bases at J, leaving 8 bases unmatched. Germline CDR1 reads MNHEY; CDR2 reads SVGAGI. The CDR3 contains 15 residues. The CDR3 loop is CASSIQGRHYNEQFF. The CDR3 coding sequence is TGTGCCAGCAGCATACAGGGGCGCCACTACAATGAGCAGTTCTTC.

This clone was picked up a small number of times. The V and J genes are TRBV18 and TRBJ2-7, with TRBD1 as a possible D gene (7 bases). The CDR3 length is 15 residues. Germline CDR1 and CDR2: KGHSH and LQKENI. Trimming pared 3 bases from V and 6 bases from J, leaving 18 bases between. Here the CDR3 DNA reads TGTGCCAGCTCACCTACCGGGACAGCGGGTACCGAGCAGTACTTC. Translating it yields CASSPTGTAGTEQYF.

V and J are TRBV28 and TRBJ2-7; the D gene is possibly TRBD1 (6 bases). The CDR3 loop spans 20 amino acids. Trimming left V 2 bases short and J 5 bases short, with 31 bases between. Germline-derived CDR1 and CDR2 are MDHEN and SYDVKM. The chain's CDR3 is CASSLRWNFTTGEFKDEQYF. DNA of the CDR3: TGTGCCAGCAGTTTAAGGTGGAACTTTACGACAGGAGAGTTTAAGGACGAGCAGTACTTC.

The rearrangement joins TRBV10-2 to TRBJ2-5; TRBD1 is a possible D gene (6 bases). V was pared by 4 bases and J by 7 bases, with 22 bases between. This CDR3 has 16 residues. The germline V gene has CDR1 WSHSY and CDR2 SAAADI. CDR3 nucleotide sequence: TGCGCCAGCAGTGTTGCTCCGCAGGGGCGATACGGGACCCAGTACTTC. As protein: CASSVAPQGRYGTQYF.

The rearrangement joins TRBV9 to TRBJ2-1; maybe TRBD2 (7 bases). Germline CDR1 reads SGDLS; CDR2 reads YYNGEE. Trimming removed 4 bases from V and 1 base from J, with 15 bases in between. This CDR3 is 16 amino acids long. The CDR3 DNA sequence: TGTGCCAGCAGCCCCCGTAGGGGGGGATCCTACAATGAGCAGTTCTTC. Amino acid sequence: CASSPRRGGSYNEQFF.

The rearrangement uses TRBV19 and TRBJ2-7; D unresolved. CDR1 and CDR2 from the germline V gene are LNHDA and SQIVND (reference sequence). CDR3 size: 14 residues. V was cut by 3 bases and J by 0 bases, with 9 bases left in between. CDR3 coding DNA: TGTGCCAGTAGTATTGCCACAGTCTCCTACGAGCAGTACTTC. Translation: CASSIATVSYEQYF.

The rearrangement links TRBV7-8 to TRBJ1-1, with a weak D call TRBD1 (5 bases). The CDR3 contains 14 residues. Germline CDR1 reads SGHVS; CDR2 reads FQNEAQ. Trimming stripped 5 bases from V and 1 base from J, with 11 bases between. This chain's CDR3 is CASSPRGGNTEAFF. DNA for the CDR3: TGTGCCAGCAGCCCACGGGGGGGGAACACTGAAGCTTTCTTT.

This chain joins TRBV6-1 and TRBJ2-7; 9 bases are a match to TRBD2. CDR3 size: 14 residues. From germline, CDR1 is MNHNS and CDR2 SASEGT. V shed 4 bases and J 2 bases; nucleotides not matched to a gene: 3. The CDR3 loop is CASSASGVTYEQYV. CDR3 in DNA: TGTGCCAGCAGTGCTAGCGGGGTAACCTACGAGCAGTACGTC.

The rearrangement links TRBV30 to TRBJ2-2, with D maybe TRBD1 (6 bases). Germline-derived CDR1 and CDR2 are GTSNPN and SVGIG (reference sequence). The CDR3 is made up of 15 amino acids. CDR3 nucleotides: TGTGCGCTCCTCCCTCAGGGGCAGGGCACCGGGGAGCTGTTTTTT. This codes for CALLPQGQGTGELFF.

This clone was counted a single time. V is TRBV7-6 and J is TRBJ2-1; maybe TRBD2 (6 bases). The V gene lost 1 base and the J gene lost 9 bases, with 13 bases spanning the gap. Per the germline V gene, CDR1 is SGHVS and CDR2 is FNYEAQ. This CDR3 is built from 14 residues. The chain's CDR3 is CASSLEAGRGEQFF. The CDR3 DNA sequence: TGTGCCAGCAGCTTAGAGGCCGGGAGAGGTGAGCAGTTCTTC.

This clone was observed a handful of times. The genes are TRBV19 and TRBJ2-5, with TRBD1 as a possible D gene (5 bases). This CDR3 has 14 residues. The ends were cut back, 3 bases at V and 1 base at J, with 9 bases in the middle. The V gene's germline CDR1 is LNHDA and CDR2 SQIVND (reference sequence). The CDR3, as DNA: TGTGCCAGTAGTATGGTGGGGCCCCAAGAGACCCAGTACTTC. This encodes CASSMVGPQETQYF.

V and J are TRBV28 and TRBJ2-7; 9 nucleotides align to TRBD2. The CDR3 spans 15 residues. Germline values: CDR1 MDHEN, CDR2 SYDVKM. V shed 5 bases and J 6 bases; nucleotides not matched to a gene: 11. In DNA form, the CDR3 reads TGTGCCAGCAGTCCTAGCGGGACTAGGGCACCCGAGCAGTACTTC. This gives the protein CASSPSGTRAPEQYF.

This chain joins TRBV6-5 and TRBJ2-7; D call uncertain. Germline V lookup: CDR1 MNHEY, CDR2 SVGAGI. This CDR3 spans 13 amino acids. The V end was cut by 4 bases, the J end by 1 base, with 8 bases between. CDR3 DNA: TGTGCCAGCAGTTTGACACCTTCCTACGAGCAGTACTTC. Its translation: CASSLTPSYEQYF.

In DNA, the CDR3 is TGCGCCAGCAGTGAAGGACGGGGTGAGCAGTTCTTC. Encoded protein: CASSEGRGEQFF. This chain uses TRBV10-1 with TRBJ2-1, with D perhaps matching TRBD2 (5 bases). The CDR3 sequence is 12 residues long. CDR1 WNHNN and CDR2 SYGVQD come from the germline V gene (reference sequence). Trimming left V 3 bases short and J 9 bases short, with 9 bases between.